The clone carrying this TCR beta chain was detected a few times. As yet, its antigen is unknown. The data derive from a study of T-cell reconstitution after alpha-beta-depleted transplantation in children. Study findings and constraints: Surviving recipient T cells and thymic progenitors accounted for the high day-60 TCRbeta diversity observed in some patients. One year after transplant, T-cell counts and diversity came mostly from newly produced T cells. Several hundred graft clones that had expanded were reportedly the source of alpha-beta T cells about two months after transplant.

Per germline, CDR1 LNHDA and CDR2 SQIVND (reference sequence). The CDR3 runs to 16 residues. V shed 1 base and J 3 bases; nucleotides not matched to a gene: 5. It was with unique molecular identifiers that the TCRbeta library was prepared. MiXCR was run by TCRdb on the PCR reads, yielding one entry per CDR3 protein. The table includes almost 500,000 distinct CDR3 sequences, more than 9% detected once. The rearrangement joins TRBV19 to TRBJ2-1, with 8 positions matching TRBD2. The TCR comes from a child aged 2-15 years with inherited bone marrow failure, due to receive a stem cell transplant. This specimen was PBMCs, taken before TCRalphabeta/CD19-depleted stem cell transplant. CDR3 region: CASSIAGAGGYNEQFF. The CDR3 DNA follows: TGTGCCAGTAGTATAGCGGGGGCGGGGGGCTACAATGAGCAGTTCTTC.